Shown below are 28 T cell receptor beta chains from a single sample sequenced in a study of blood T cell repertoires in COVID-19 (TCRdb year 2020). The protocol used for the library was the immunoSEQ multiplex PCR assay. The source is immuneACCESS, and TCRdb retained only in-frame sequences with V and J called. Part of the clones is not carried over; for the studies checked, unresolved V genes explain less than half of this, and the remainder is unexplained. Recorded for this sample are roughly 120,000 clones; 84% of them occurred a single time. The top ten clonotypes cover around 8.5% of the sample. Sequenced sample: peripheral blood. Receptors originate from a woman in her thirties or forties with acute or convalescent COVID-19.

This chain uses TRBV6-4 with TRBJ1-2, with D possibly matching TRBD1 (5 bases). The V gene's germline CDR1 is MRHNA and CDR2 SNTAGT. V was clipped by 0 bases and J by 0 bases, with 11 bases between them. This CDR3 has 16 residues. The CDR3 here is CASSDSGRVANYGYTF. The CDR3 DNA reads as TGTGCCAGCAGTGACTCGGGCAGGGTCGCTAACTATGGCTACACCTTC.

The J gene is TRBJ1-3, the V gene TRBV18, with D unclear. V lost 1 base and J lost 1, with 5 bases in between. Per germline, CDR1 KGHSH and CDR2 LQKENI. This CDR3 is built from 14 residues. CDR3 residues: CASSPRESGNTIYF. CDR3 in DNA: TGTGCCAGCTCACCACGGGAGTCTGGAAACACCATATATTTT.

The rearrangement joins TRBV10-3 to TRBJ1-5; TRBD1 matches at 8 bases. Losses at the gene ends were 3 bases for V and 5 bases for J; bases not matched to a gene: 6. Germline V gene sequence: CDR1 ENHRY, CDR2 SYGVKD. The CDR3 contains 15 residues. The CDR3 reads CAISEAGGGDQPQHF. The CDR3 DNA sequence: TGTGCCATCAGTGAAGCAGGGGGCGGGGATCAGCCCCAGCATTTT.

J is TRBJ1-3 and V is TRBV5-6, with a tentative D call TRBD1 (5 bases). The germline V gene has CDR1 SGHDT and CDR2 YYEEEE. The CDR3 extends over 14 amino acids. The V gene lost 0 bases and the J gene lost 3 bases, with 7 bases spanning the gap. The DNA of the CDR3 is TGTGCCAGCAGCTTGGAGGGGTTTGGAAACACCATATATTTT. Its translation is CASSLEGFGNTIYF.

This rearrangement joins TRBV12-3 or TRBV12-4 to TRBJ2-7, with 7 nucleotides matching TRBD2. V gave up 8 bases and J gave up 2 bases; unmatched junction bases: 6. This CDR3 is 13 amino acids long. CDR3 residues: CASASGRTYEQYF. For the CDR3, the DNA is TGTGCCAGCGCTAGCGGCCGAACCTACGAGCAGTACTTC.

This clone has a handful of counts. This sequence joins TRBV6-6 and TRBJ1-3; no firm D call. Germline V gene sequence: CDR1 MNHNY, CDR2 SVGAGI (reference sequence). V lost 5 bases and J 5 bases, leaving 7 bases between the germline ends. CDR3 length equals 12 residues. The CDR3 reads CASSRERNTIYF. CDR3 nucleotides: TGTGCCAGCAGTCGGGAGAGAAACACCATATATTTT.

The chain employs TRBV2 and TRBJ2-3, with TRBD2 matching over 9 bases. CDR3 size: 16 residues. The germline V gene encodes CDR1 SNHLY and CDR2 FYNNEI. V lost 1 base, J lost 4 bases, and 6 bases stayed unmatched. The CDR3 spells CASSEVAGGAADTQYF. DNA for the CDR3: TGTGCCAGCAGTGAAGTGGCGGGGGGGGCGGCAGATACGCAGTATTTT.

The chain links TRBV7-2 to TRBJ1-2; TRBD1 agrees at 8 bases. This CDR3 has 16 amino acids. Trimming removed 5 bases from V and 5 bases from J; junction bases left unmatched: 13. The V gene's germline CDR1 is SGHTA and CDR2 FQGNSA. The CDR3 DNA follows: TGTGCCAGCAGCCCGCAGGGGGCCCGAGAGGGGTATGGCTACACCTTC. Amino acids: CASSPQGAREGYGYTF.

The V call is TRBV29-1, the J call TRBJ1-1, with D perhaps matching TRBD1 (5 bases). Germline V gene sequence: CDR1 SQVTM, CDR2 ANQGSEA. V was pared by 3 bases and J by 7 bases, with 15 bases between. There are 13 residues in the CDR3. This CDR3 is CSVDKTVAFEAFF. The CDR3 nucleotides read TGCAGCGTTGATAAGACAGTTGCCTTTGAAGCTTTCTTT.

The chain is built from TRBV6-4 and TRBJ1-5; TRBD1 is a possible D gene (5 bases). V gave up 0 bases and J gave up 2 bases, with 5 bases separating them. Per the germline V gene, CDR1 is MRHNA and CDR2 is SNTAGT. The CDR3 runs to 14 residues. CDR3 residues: CASSDSRGNQPQHF. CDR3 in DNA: TGTGCCAGCAGTGACTCCAGGGGCAATCAGCCCCAGCATTTT.

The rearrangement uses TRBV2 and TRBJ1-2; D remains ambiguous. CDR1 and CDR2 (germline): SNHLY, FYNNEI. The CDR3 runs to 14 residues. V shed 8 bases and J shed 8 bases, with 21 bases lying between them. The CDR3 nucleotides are TGTGCCAGCGGATCGACGGAGGCCACGGGAGGCTACACCTTC. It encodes CASGSTEATGGYTF.

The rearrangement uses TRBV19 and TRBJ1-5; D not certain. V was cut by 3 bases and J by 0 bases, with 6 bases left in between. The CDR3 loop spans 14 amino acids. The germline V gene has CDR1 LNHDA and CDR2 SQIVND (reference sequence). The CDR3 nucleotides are TGTGCCAGTAGTATGAGTCATAGCAATCAGCCCCAGCATTTT. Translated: CASSMSHSNQPQHF.

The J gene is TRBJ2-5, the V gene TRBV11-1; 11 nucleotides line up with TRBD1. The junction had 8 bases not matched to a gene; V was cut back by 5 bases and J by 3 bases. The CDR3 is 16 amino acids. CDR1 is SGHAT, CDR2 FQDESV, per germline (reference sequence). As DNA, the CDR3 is TGTGCCAGCAGCAAAGGGACAGGGGGGCTAAAAGAGACCCAGTACTTC. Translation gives CASSKGTGGLKETQYF. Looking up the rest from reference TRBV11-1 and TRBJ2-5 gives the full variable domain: EAEVAQSPRYKITEKSQAVAFWCDPISGHATLYWYRQILGQGPELLVQFQDESVVDDSQLPKDRFSAERLKGVDSTLKIQPAELGDSAMYLCASSKGTGGLKETQYFGPGTRLLVL.

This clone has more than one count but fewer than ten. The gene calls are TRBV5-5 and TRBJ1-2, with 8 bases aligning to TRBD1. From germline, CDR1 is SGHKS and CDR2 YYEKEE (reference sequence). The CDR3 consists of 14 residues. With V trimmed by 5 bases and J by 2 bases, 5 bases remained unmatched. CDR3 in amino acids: CASRRQGANYGYTF. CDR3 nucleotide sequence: TGTGCCAGCAGACGTCAGGGGGCAAACTATGGCTACACCTTC. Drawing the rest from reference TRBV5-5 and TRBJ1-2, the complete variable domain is DAGVTQSPTHLIKTRGQQVTLRCSPISGHKSVSWYQQVLGQGPQFIFQYYEKEERGRGNFPDRFSARQFPNYSSELNVNALLLGDSALYLCASRRQGANYGYTFGSGTRLTVV.

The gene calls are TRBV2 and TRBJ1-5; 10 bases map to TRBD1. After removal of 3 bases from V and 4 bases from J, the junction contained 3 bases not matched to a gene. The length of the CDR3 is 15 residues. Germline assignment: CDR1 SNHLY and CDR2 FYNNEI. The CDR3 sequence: CASSEDRGWNQPQHF. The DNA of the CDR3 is TGTGCCAGCAGTGAGGACAGGGGGTGGAATCAGCCCCAGCATTTT.

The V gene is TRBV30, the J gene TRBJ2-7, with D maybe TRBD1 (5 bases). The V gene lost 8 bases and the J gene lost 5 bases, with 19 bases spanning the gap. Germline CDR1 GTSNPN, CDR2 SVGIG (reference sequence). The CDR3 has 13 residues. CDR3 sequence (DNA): TGTGCCCGAGACCTTGGGGCTAGACACGAGCAGTACTTC. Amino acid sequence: CARDLGARHEQYF.

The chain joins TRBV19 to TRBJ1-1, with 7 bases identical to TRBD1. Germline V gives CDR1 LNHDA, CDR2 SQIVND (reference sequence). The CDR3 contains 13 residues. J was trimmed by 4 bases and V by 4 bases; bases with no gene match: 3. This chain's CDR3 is CASSKGAGTEAFF. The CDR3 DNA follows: TGTGCCAGTAGTAAGGGGGCAGGCACTGAAGCTTTCTTT.

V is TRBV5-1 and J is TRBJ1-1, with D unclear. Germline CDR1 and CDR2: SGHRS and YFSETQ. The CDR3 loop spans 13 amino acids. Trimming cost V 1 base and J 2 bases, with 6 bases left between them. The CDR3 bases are TGCGCCAGCAGCTTGATAGTAAACACTGAAGCTTTCTTT. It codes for CASSLIVNTEAFF.

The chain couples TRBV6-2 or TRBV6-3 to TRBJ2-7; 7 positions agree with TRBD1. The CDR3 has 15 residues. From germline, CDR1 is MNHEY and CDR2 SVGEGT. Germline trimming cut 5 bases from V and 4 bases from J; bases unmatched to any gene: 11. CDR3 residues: CASSTTGASLYEQYF. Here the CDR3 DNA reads TGTGCCAGCAGTACAACAGGGGCCTCACTTTACGAGCAGTACTTC.

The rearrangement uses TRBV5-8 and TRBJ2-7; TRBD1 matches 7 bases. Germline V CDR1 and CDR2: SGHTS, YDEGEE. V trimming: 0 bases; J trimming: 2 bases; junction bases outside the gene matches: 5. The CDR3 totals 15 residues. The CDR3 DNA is TGTGCCAGCAGCTTGGACGGGACAGCAACCTACGAGCAGTACTTC. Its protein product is CASSLDGTATYEQYF.

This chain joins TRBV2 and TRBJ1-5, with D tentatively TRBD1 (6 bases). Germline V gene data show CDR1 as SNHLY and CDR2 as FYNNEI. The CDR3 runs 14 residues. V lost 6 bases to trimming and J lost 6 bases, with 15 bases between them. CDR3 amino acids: CASRLGGDGQPQHF. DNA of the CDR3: TGTGCCAGCAGGTTAGGGGGAGACGGTCAGCCCCAGCATTTT. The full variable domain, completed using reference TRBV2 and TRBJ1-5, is EPEVTQTPSHQVTQMGQEVILRCVPISNHLYFYWYRQILGQKVEFLVSFYNNEISEKSEIFDDQFSVERPDGSNFTLKIRSTKLEDSAMYFCASRLGGDGQPQHFGDGTRLSIL.

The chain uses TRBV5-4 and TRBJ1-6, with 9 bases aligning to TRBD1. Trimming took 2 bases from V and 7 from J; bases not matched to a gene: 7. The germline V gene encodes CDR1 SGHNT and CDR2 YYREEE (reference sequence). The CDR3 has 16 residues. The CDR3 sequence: CASSFQGQGQNSPLHF. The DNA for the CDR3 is TGTGCCAGCAGCTTCCAAGGACAGGGGCAAAATTCACCCCTCCACTTT.

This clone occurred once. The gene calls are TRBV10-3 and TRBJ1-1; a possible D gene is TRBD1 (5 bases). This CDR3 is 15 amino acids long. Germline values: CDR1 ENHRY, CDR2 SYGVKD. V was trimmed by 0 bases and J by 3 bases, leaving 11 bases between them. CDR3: CAISESTGGDTEAFF. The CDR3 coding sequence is TGTGCCATCAGTGAGTCGACCGGGGGTGACACTGAAGCTTTCTTT.

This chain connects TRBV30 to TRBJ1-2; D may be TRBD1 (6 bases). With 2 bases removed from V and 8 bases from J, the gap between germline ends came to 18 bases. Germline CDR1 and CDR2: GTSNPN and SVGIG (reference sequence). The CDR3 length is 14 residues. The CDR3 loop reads CAWSMVAGARGYTF. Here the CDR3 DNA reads TGTGCCTGGAGTATGGTGGCGGGGGCGCGGGGCTACACCTTC.

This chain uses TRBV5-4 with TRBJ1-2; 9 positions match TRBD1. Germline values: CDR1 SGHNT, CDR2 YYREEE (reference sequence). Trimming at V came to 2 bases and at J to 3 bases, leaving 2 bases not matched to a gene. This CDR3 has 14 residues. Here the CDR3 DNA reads TGTGCCAGCAGCTTCCGGGACAGGGACTATGGCTACACCTTC. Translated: CASSFRDRDYGYTF.

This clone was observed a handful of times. This chain's CDR3 is CSARTSDGYF. CDR3 DNA sequence: TGCAGTGCTAGAACCAGCGATGGGTACTTC. The chain has TRBV20-1 and TRBJ2-7, with D uncertain. CDR3 length equals 10 residues. Trimming pared 2 bases from V and 12 bases from J, leaving 11 bases between. CDR1 and CDR2 (germline): DFQATT, SNEGSKA (reference sequence).

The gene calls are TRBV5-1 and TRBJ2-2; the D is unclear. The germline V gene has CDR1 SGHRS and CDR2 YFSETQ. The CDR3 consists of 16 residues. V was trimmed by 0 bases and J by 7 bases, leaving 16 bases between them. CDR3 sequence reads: CASSLGILEAIGELFF. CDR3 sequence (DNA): TGCGCCAGCAGCTTGGGCATATTAGAGGCAATCGGGGAGCTGTTTTTT.

CDR3 in amino acids: CASRGGGLGGNTIYF. CDR3 nucleotide sequence: TGTGCCAGCAGAGGGGGTGGTTTGGGTGGAAACACCATATATTTT. The rearrangement joins TRBV6-5 to TRBJ1-3; maybe TRBD1 (6 bases). Germline V lookup: CDR1 MNHEY, CDR2 SVGAGI. V was pared by 6 bases and J by 3 bases, with 15 bases between. This CDR3 spans 15 amino acids.